This TCR beta chain originates from a study of Tregs in tolerant kidney transplant recipients. The CDR3 has 15 residues. The ends were cut back, 0 bases at V and 1 base at J, with 10 bases in the middle. Germline assignment: CDR1 SGHRS and CDR2 YFSETQ. Assay used: immunoSEQ multiplex PCR; TCRdb lists only in-frame clones, some missing. The sample includes 23,000 or so clones. The nonmyeloablative bone marrow transplants came from related graft donors, with transient mixed chimerism. As regards this clone: The read ends 3 residues shy of where the CDR3 ends; the end is completed using the germline J gene.

This sequence originates from a human patient who received a combined kidney and bone marrow transplant. The graft donor may have given rise to some T cells. The sample here was CD4+ T cells from blood (PBMCs), taken 6 months after the transplant. The V call is TRBV5-1, the J call TRBJ1-1; D remains ambiguous. The sequenced part of the CDR3 DNA is TGCGCCAGCAGCTTGGTTTCGGCAGGGAACACTGAA. Translated: CASSLVSAGNTE. The whole CDR3 reads CASSLVSAGNTEAFF.